This T cell receptor beta chain comes out of a study of regulatory T cells in long-lasting Graves disease. Stated time point: newly diagnosed GD, antithyroid drugs for less than 3 months. After RNA was extracted from PBMCs, the TCR library was made from it. The germline gives CDR1 LNHDA, CDR2 SQIVND (reference sequence). The CDR3 consists of 15 residues. V lost 8 bases to trimming and J lost 5 bases, with 21 bases between them. Building of the TCR beta libraries involved iRepertoire HTBI primers and Arm-PCR of CDR3 regions. TCRdb fed the multiplex PCR reads into MiXCR, producing one record per CDR3 protein. The repertoire holds 350,000 to 450,000 distinct CDR3 sequences, with more than 13% as singletons. This clonotype was observed many times. These sequences were also reported in another study, on T cells in Graves' hyperthyroidism and ophthalmopathy.

The sequence came from a woman aged 25 to 39 with Graves disease. This chain connects TRBV19 to TRBJ1-1; D is perhaps TRBD1 (5 bases). The sample in question was peripheral blood mononuclear cells (PBMCs), obtained at new diagnosis, from a patient treated with antithyroid drugs. CDR3 DNA sequence: TGTGCCAGTTTGACGGCAGGGAGAGGGATGACTGAAGCTTTCTTT. Protein sequence: CASLTAGRGMTEAFF.